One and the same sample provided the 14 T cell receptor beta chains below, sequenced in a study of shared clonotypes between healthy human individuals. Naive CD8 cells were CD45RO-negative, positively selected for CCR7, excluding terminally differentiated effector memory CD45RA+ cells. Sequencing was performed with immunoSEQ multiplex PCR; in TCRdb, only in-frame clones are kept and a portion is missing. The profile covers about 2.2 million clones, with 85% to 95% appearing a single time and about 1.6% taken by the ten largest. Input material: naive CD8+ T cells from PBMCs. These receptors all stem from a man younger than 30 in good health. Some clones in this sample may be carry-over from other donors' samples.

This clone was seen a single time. The CDR3 DNA reads TGTGCCAGCAGTGACCCGGATCGACTAGTCTCCGGGGAGCTGTTTTTT. Protein sequence: CASSDPDRLVSGELFF. The chain uses TRBV2 and TRBJ2-2; a possible D gene is TRBD2 (6 bases). This CDR3 has 16 residues. The germline V and J ends were trimmed by 3 bases and 6 bases, with 17 bases remaining between them. Per the germline V gene, CDR1 is SNHLY and CDR2 is FYNNEI.

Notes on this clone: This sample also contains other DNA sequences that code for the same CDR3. This CDR3 reads CASSFPGGEQYF. The CDR3 nucleotides are TGTGCCAGCAGCTTCCCGGGGGGCGAGCAGTACTTC. V usage is TRBV7-9 and J usage is TRBJ2-7; 7 bases are shared with TRBD2. The CDR3 is 12 residues long. Looked up from germline, CDR1 is SEHNR and CDR2 is FQNEAQ (reference sequence). Losses at the gene ends were 3 bases for V and 6 bases for J; bases not matched to a gene: 2.

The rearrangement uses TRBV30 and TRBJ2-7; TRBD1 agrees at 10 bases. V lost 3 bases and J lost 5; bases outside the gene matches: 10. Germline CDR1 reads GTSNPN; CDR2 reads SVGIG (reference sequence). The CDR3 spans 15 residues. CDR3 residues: CAWRPTRDRGHEQYF. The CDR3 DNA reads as TGTGCCTGGAGACCTACCCGGGACAGGGGCCACGAGCAGTACTTC. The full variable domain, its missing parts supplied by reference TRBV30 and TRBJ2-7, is SQTIHQWPATLVQPVGSPLSLECTVEGTSNPNLYWYRQAAGRGLQLLFYSVGIGQISSEVPQNLSASRPQDRQFILSSKKLLLSDSGFYLCAWRPTRDRGHEQYFGPGTRLTVT.

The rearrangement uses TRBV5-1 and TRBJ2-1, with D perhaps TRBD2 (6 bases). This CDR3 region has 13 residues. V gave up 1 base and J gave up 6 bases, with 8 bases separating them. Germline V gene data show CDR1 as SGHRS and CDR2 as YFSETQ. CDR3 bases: TGCGCCAGCAGCTTGTACGGGAGCAATGAGCAGTTCTTC. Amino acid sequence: CASSLYGSNEQFF. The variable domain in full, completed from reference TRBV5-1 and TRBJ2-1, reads KAGVTQTPRYLIKTRGQQVTLSCSPISGHRSVSWYQQTPGQGLQFLFEYFSETQRNKGNFPGRFSGRQFSNSRSEMNVSTLELGDSALYLCASSLYGSNEQFFGPGTRLTVL.

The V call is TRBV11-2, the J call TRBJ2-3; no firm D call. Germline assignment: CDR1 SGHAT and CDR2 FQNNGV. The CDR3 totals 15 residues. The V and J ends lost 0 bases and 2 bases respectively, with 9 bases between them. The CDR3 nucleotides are TGTGCCAGCAGCTTAGATGCCAGGCCCACAGATACGCAGTATTTT. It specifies CASSLDARPTDTQYF.

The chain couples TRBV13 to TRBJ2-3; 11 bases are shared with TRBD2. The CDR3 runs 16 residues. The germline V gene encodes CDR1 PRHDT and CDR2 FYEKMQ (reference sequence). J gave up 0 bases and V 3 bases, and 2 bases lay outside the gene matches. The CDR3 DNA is TGTGCCAGCAGCTTTGGGACTAGCGGTAGCACAGATACGCAGTATTTT. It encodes CASSFGTSGSTDTQYF.

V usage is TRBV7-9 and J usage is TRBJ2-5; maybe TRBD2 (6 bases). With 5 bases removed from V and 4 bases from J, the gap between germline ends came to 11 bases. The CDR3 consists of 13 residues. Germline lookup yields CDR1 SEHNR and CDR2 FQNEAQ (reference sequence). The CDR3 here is CASSTDGGETQYF. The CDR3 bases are TGTGCCAGCAGCACCGACGGGGGAGAGACCCAGTACTTC.

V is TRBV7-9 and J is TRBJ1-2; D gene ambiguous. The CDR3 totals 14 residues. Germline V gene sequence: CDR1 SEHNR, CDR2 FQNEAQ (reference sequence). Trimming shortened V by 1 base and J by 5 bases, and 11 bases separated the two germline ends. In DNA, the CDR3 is TGTGCCAGCAGCTTAGTCTTCCAGTCATATGGCTACACCTTC. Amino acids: CASSLVFQSYGYTF.

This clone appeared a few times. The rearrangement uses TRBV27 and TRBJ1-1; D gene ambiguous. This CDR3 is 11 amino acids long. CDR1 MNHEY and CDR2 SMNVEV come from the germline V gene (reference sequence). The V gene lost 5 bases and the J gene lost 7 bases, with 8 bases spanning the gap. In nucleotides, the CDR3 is TGTGCCAGCAGTAGCGGGGTTGAAGCTTTCTTT. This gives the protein CASSSGVEAFF.

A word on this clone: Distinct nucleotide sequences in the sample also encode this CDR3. The CDR3 bases are TGTGCCAGCAGTTACTCGAGGGGGCTGGGTACTGAAGCTTTCTTT. This sequence encodes CASSYSRGLGTEAFF. This sequence joins TRBV6-5 and TRBJ1-1; 7 positions agree with TRBD1. Germline V lookup: CDR1 MNHEY, CDR2 SVGAGI. With 0 bases clipped from V and 5 bases from J, the junction kept 6 bases outside the gene matches. The CDR3 runs 15 residues.

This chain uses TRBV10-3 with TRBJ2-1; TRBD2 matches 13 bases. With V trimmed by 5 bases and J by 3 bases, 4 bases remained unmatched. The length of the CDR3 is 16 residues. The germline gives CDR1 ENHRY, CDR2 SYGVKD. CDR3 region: CAISPLAGGGYNEQFF. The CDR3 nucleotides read TGTGCCATCAGTCCACTAGCGGGAGGGGGCTACAATGAGCAGTTCTTC.

The CDR3, as DNA: TGCAGCGTTGAAGACGGGACTAGCGGGATGAATGAGCAGTTCTTC. It codes for CSVEDGTSGMNEQFF. The rearrangement uses TRBV29-1 and TRBJ2-1; 13 positions match TRBD2. CDR1 and CDR2 (germline): SQVTM, ANQGSEA. Trimming at V came to 0 bases and at J to 7 bases, leaving 3 bases not matched to a gene. CDR3 length: 15 amino acids.

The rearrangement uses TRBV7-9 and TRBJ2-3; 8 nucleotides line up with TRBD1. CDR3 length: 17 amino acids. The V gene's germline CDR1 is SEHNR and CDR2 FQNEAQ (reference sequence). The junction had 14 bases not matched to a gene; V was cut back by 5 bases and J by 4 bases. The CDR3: CASSPRWGQEVADTQYF. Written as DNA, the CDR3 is TGTGCCAGCAGCCCACGGTGGGGACAGGAAGTAGCAGATACGCAGTATTTT.

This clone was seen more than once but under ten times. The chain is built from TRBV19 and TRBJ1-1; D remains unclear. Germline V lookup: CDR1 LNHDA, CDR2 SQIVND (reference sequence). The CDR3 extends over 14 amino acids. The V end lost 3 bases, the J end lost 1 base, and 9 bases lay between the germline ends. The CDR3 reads CASSINRENTEAFF. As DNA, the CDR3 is TGTGCCAGTAGTATTAATCGGGAGAACACTGAAGCTTTCTTT.